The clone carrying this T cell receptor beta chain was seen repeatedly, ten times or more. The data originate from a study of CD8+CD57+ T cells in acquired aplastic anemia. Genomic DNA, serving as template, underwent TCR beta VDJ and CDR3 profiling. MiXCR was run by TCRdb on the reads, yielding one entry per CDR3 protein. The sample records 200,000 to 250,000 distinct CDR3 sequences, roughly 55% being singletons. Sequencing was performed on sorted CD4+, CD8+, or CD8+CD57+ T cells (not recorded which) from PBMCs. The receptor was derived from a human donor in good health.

CDR3 protein: CAWSWTGNNEQFF. In DNA, the CDR3 is TGTGCCTGGAGCTGGACAGGGAACAATGAGCAGTTCTTC. The V and J genes are TRBV30 and TRBJ2-1, with 8 bases identical to TRBD1. Looked up from germline, CDR1 is GTSNPN and CDR2 is SVGIG (reference sequence). With V trimmed by 3 bases and J by 5 bases, 3 bases remained unmatched. The CDR3 covers 13 residues.